A selection of T cell receptor beta chains follows, all from one sample in a study of blood T cell repertoires in COVID-19. Some clones are missing from TCRdb's copy, which holds only in-frame ones; the method was immunoSEQ multiplex PCR. This table has around 75,000 clones, 80% to 90% appearing once. Input material: peripheral blood. These receptors originate from a man aged 60 to 69 with acute or convalescent COVID-19. The CDR3 runs from the conserved cysteine through the conserved F or W. Where a row states a size, it is once, few, many or the class of an expanded clone; other rows omit it.

j_call v_call clone_size cdr3_aa
TRBJ2-7 TRBV9 . CASSAWEGRRGQYF
TRBJ1-2 TRBV30 . CACLQETNYGYTF
TRBJ2-1 TRBV7-2 . CASSRPTSGEQFF
TRBJ1-2 TRBV29-1 . CSVEGEGGWTYGYTF
TRBJ1-2 TRBV11-2 . CASSSGTGGAYGYTF
TRBJ2-7 TRBV5-1 . CASSSYSGSPYEQYF
TRBJ1-6 TRBV27 once CASSLEGQSPLHF
TRBJ1-3 TRBV7-2 . CASSLNGRSGNTIYF
TRBJ2-5 TRBV6-6 once CASSYLGQGRETQYF
TRBJ1-2 TRBV27 . CASSLADSGVYTF
TRBJ1-6 TRBV19 . CASSVRDRGYNSPLHF